A selection of T cell receptor beta chains follows, all from one sample in a study of glioma-infiltrating T cells after dendritic cell vaccination. Assay: immunoSEQ multiplex PCR; the TCRdb copy retains only in-frame clones and omits some. The table lists some 90,000 clones, approximately 75% of them singletons. This material consisted of blood, taken after dendritic cell vaccination. These receptors originate from a human donor with glioblastoma. Each CDR3 is given with its conserved first and last residue. D genes are given only for firm matches. Clone size, where shown, is once, few, many, or a class for clones that have expanded.

j_gene: TRBJ2-7; abundance: .; v_gene: TRBV19; len: 13; d_gene: .; CDR3nt: TGTGCCAGTAGCTACGGAGGCTCCTACGAGCAGTACTTC; CDR3aa: CASSYGGSYEQYF
j_gene: TRBJ2-1; abundance: .; v_gene: TRBV7-9; len: 16; d_gene: TRBD1; CDR3nt: TGTGCCAGCAGGGCACAGGGGCCGACCGGGGACAATGAGCAGTTCTTC; CDR3aa: CASRAQGPTGDNEQFF
j_gene: TRBJ1-5; abundance: .; v_gene: TRBV19; len: 12; d_gene: .; CDR3nt: TGTGCCAGTATGGGAGGGGGGCAGCCCCAGCATTTT; CDR3aa: CASMGGGQPQHF
j_gene: TRBJ2-3; abundance: .; v_gene: TRBV9; len: 16; d_gene: TRBD2; CDR3nt: TGTGCCAGCAGCGTAATGGGAGGGCCATTCACAGATACGCAGTATTTT; CDR3aa: CASSVMGGPFTDTQYF
j_gene: TRBJ2-4; abundance: .; v_gene: TRBV19; len: 14; d_gene: .; CDR3nt: TGTGCCAGTAGTATATCCCAGGTCGAAAACATTCAGTACTTC; CDR3aa: CASSISQVENIQYF
j_gene: TRBJ2-5; abundance: .; v_gene: TRBV5-1; len: 15; d_gene: .; CDR3nt: TGCGCCAGCAGCCTGACCGGACAGTACCAAGAGACCCAGTACTTC; CDR3aa: CASSLTGQYQETQYF
j_gene: TRBJ1-4; abundance: .; v_gene: TRBV2; len: 15; d_gene: TRBD1; CDR3nt: TGTGCCAGCAGTAGAATGGACAGGGGCGGTGAAAAACTGTTTTTT; CDR3aa: CASSRMDRGGEKLFF
j_gene: TRBJ1-6; abundance: .; v_gene: TRBV6-5; len: 15; d_gene: TRBD1; CDR3nt: TGTGCCAGCAGAAGGACAGGGGGCCATAATTCACCCCTCCACTTT; CDR3aa: CASRRTGGHNSPLHF
j_gene: TRBJ1-2; abundance: .; v_gene: TRBV15; len: 15; d_gene: TRBD1; CDR3nt: TGTGCCACCAGCAGTGCTACAGGGGTTAACTATGGCTACACCTTC; CDR3aa: CATSSATGVNYGYTF
j_gene: TRBJ1-2; abundance: .; v_gene: TRBV18; len: 15; d_gene: .; CDR3nt: TGTGCCAGCTCAAAGATAGGGGTTCCGGACTATGGCTACACCTTC; CDR3aa: CASSKIGVPDYGYTF
j_gene: TRBJ2-7; abundance: .; v_gene: TRBV5-1; len: 14; d_gene: TRBD1; CDR3nt: TGCGCCAGCAGCTCGACGCAGGGGGCGTCTGAGCAGTACTTC; CDR3aa: CASSSTQGASEQYF
j_gene: TRBJ1-2; abundance: .; v_gene: TRBV27; len: 17; d_gene: TRBD1; CDR3nt: TGTGCCAGCAGTTTATATGGGACAGCGAAACCCGACAGTGGCTACACCTTC; CDR3aa: CASSLYGTAKPDSGYTF
j_gene: TRBJ1-1; abundance: once; v_gene: TRBV29-1; len: 12; d_gene: .; CDR3nt: TGCAGCGTTGAACAGGGCGGCACTGAAGCTTTCTTT; CDR3aa: CSVEQGGTEAFF
j_gene: TRBJ1-4; abundance: .; v_gene: TRBV5-1; len: 16; d_gene: TRBD1; CDR3nt: TGCGCCAGCAGCCCGGGGGACAGGGGAACTAATGAAAAACTGTTTTTT; CDR3aa: CASSPGDRGTNEKLFF
j_gene: TRBJ2-1; abundance: .; v_gene: TRBV5-1; len: 15; d_gene: .; CDR3nt: TGCGCCAGCAGCTTATCACTAGCCGCGTTCAATGAGCAGTTCTTC; CDR3aa: CASSLSLAAFNEQFF
j_gene: TRBJ2-6; abundance: .; v_gene: TRBV2; len: 17; d_gene: TRBD1; CDR3nt: TGTGCCAGCAGTTTGACGGGACAGAACTCTGGGGCCAACGTCCTGACTTTC; CDR3aa: CASSLTGQNSGANVLTF
j_gene: TRBJ1-1; abundance: .; v_gene: TRBV5-4; len: 15; d_gene: .; CDR3nt: TGTGCCAGCAGCTTGGTTGACAGAATGAACACTGAAGCTTTCTTT; CDR3aa: CASSLVDRMNTEAFF
j_gene: TRBJ2-7; abundance: .; v_gene: TRBV5-1; len: 17; d_gene: TRBD2; CDR3nt: TGCGCCAGCAGCAAGGGGACTAGCGGGGGGGGCATCTACGAGCAGTACTTC; CDR3aa: CASSKGTSGGGIYEQYF
j_gene: TRBJ1-6; abundance: .; v_gene: TRBV4-1; len: 20; d_gene: .; CDR3nt: TGCGCCAGCAGCCAAGATTCGTCGGGACTCACCCTCAGGAGGGATTCACCCCTCCACTTT; CDR3aa: CASSQDSSGLTLRRDSPLHF
j_gene: TRBJ2-3; abundance: .; v_gene: TRBV11-2; len: 15; d_gene: TRBD2; CDR3nt: TGTGCCAGCAGCTCACTAGCGGGAGGCACCTATACGCAGTATTTT; CDR3aa: CASSSLAGGTYTQYF
j_gene: TRBJ1-1; abundance: .; v_gene: TRBV19; len: 15; d_gene: TRBD1; CDR3nt: TGTGCCAGTAGTACCCATGGGACAGGGGGTGGGTACGCTTTCTTT; CDR3aa: CASSTHGTGGGYAFF
j_gene: TRBJ2-2; abundance: .; v_gene: TRBV5-1; len: 14; d_gene: .; CDR3nt: TGCGCCAGCAGCTTGTTACTAACCACCGGGGAGCTGTTTTTT; CDR3aa: CASSLLLTTGELFF
j_gene: TRBJ2-1; abundance: .; v_gene: TRBV28; len: 14; d_gene: TRBD1; CDR3nt: TGTGCCAGCAGTTCCCGGACAGGGCTTCATGAGCAGTTCTTC; CDR3aa: CASSSRTGLHEQFF
j_gene: TRBJ1-1; abundance: .; v_gene: TRBV5-1; len: 18; d_gene: TRBD1; CDR3nt: TGCGCCAGCAGCACTCGTACCCTGGACAGGGAACGGGACACTGAAGCTTTCTTT; CDR3aa: CASSTRTLDRERDTEAFF
j_gene: TRBJ2-3; abundance: few; v_gene: TRBV7-9; len: 14; d_gene: .; CDR3nt: TGTGCCAGCAGCTTAGACGGAGGGGTGGGTACGCAGTATTTT; CDR3aa: CASSLDGGVGTQYF
j_gene: TRBJ1-2; abundance: .; v_gene: TRBV6-5; len: 15; d_gene: .; CDR3nt: TGTGCCAGCAGCCTACATTCGACAGGTTCCTATGGCTACACCTTC; CDR3aa: CASSLHSTGSYGYTF
j_gene: TRBJ2-1; abundance: .; v_gene: TRBV2; len: 14; d_gene: TRBD2; CDR3nt: TGTGCCAGCAGGGGAGCGGGGGCCTACAATGAGCAGTTCTTC; CDR3aa: CASRGAGAYNEQFF
j_gene: TRBJ2-1; abundance: .; v_gene: TRBV20-1; len: 10; d_gene: TRBD2; CDR3nt: TGCAGTGCTGGACTAGCAGAGCAGTTCTTC; CDR3aa: CSAGLAEQFF